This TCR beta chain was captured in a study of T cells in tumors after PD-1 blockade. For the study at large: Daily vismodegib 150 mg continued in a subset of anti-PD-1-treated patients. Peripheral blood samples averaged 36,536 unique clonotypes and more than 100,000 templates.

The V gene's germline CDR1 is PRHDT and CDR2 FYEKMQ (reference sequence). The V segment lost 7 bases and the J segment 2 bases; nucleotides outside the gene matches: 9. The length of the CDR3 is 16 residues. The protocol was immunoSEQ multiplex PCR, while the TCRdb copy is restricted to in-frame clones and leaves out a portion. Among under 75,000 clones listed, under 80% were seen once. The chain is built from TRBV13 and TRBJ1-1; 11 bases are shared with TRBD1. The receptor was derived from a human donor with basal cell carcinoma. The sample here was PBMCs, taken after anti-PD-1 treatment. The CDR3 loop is CASKSGTGGINTEAFF. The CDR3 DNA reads TGTGCCAGCAAGTCCGGGACAGGGGGTATTAACACTGAAGCTTTCTTT. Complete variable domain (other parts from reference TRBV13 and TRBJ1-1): AAGVIQSPRHLIKEKRETATLKCYPIPRHDTVYWYQQGPGQDPQFLISFYEKMQSDKGSIPDRFSAQQFSDYHSELNMSSLELGDSALYFCASKSGTGGINTEAFFGQGTRLTVV.